The present entry profiles one T cell receptor beta chain with its context. These data belong to a study of blood T cell repertoires in COVID-19. Whole-study context: Specimens from acute and convalescent COVID-19 originated in the United States, Italy and Spain.

The authors' processing: Reference gene primer amplification gave estimated nucleated cell counts. Method: immunoSEQ multiplex PCR; TCRdb's copy keeps in-frame clones and lacks some. V, J and clone size reflect that table, while D and trimming were determined from the DNA. The sample consists of about 130,000 clones, over 75% of them appearing once. This receptor was obtained from an elderly man with active or convalescent COVID-19. The sequenced material came from peripheral blood.

The CDR3 reads CAWSGELNTEAFF. CDR3 coding DNA: TGTGCCTGGAGTGGAGAACTGAACACTGAAGCTTTCTTT. V usage is TRBV30 and J usage is TRBJ1-1; D is uncertain. V was cut by 1 base and J by 0 bases, with 6 bases left in between. Germline V gene lookup returns CDR1 GTSNPN and CDR2 SVGIG (reference sequence). The CDR3 has 13 residues.